Below are 24 T cell receptor beta chains sequenced from a single sample in a study of blood T cells in healthy people across ages. Sample-barcoded 5' priming and a J-beta primer mix drove a second PCR of about 6 to 12 cycles. MiXCR was run by TCRdb on the 5' RACE reads, yielding one entry per CDR3 protein. In the table there are about 970,000 distinct CDR3 sequences, 51% of which are singletons. The specimen was blood. All receptors derive from a woman aged 55-69 years in good health.

This clonotype was counted a few times. The chain joins TRBV7-9 to TRBJ2-4; 15 nucleotides agree with TRBD2. After removal of 1 base from V and 7 bases from J, the junction contained 5 bases not matched to a gene. The CDR3 is made up of 17 amino acids. Germline V gene data show CDR1 as SEHNR and CDR2 as FQNEAQ (reference sequence). CDR3 region: CASSLGGLAGGHNIQYF. Here the CDR3 DNA reads TGTGCCAGCAGCTTAGGAGGACTAGCGGGAGGGCATAACATTCAGTACTTC.

The J gene is TRBJ2-5, the V gene TRBV7-2, with 10 bases matching TRBD2. In germline, CDR1 is SGHTA, CDR2 FQGNSA. The CDR3 runs 15 residues. Unmatched junction bases numbered 8, after V lost 5 bases and J lost 5 bases. CDR3 nucleotide sequence: TGTGCCAGCAGCACCAGGACTAGCGGAGCTGAGACCCAGTACTTC. It translates to CASSTRTSGAETQYF.

The chain couples TRBV7-9 to TRBJ2-7; D possibly corresponds to TRBD2 (6 bases). V was clipped by 1 base and J by 5 bases, with 15 bases between them. The germline CDR1 and CDR2 sequences are SEHNR and FQNEAQ (reference sequence). The CDR3 sequence is 15 residues long. The CDR3 here is CASSLERLARNEQYF. CDR3 bases: TGTGCCAGCAGCTTAGAGCGGCTAGCGAGGAACGAGCAGTACTTC.

The genes are TRBV5-1 and TRBJ2-5; 11 nucleotides align to TRBD2. V lost 2 bases, J lost 4 bases, and 1 base stayed unmatched. The germline V gene encodes CDR1 SGHRS and CDR2 YFSETQ. The CDR3 is made up of 14 amino acids. The CDR3: CASSFGTSGETQYF. The CDR3 DNA reads TGCGCCAGCAGCTTTGGGACTAGCGGAGAGACCCAGTACTTC.

V is TRBV5-4 and J is TRBJ1-4; TRBD1 agrees at 9 bases. The CDR3 runs to 14 residues. V was clipped by 4 bases and J by 7 bases; unmatched bases: 5. Germline CDR1 is SGHNT and CDR2 is YYREEE (reference sequence). CDR3 sequence: CASSPDRGAEKLFF. The CDR3, as DNA: TGTGCCAGCAGCCCGGACAGGGGAGCTGAAAAACTGTTTTTT.

CDR3 nucleotide sequence: TGTGCCAGCCAGGAGGGCAGGAGTACAGATACGCAGTATTTT. It encodes CASQEGRSTDTQYF. This chain joins TRBV6-5 and TRBJ2-3; TRBD2 might be the D (6 bases). This CDR3 is 14 amino acids long. V lost 8 bases, J lost 3 bases, and 15 bases lay in between. Germline CDR1 reads MNHEY; CDR2 reads SVGAGI.

The CDR3 coding sequence is TGTGCCAGCAGCCAAGAGGGGGTAAACGAAAAACTGTTTTTT. Protein: CASSQEGVNEKLFF. This chain connects TRBV3-1 to TRBJ1-4, with D possibly matching TRBD1 (5 bases). Germline lookup yields CDR1 LGHDT and CDR2 YNNKEL (reference sequence). V lost 0 bases, J lost 8 bases, and 10 bases lay in between. This CDR3 has 14 residues.

The chain couples TRBV15 to TRBJ2-5, with a possible D match to TRBD2 (6 bases). The CDR3 is 14 amino acids. Trimming pared 8 bases from V and 2 bases from J, leaving 15 bases between. The germline gives CDR1 LNHNV, CDR2 YYDKDF (reference sequence). The chain's CDR3 is CATQPGGAQETQYF. DNA for the CDR3: TGTGCCACCCAACCTGGCGGGGCACAAGAGACCCAGTACTTC.

This clonotype came up a few times. One base away lies a much larger clone, so this may be a sequencing read error. The rearrangement joins TRBV15 to TRBJ2-7; D not resolved. The CDR3 is 13 amino acids. CDR1 is LNHNV and CDR2 is YYDKDF in the germline V gene (reference sequence). V was trimmed by 6 bases and J by 0 bases, leaving 9 bases between them. The CDR3, as DNA: TGTGCCACCAGAGCAAAGAGCTCCTACGAGCAGTACTTC. Protein product: CATRAKSSYEQYF.

This clonotype was picked up a small number of times. The chain couples TRBV27 to TRBJ2-5; the D is unclear. Trimming shortened V by 3 bases and J by 1 base, and 9 bases separated the two germline ends. The CDR3 has 14 amino acids. Germline assignment: CDR1 MNHEY and CDR2 SMNVEV (reference sequence). CDR3: CASSFGRTQETQYF. In DNA, the CDR3 is TGTGCCAGCAGTTTTGGGCGGACCCAAGAGACCCAGTACTTC.

This clonotype was observed a few times. The chain carries TRBV29-1 and TRBJ2-7; no clear D gene. Germline values: CDR1 SQVTM, CDR2 ANQGSEA. V lost 4 bases and J 2 bases, leaving 9 bases between the germline ends. The CDR3 length is 12 residues. The CDR3 sequence: CSVGQTPYEQYF. The CDR3 nucleotides are TGCAGCGTTGGGCAGACCCCCTACGAGCAGTACTTC.

The table lists this clonotype with a count of one. J is TRBJ1-2 and V is TRBV30; TRBD1 agrees at 9 bases. This CDR3 is built from 15 residues. J was trimmed by 1 base and V by 1 base; bases with no gene match: 4. The germline V gene has CDR1 GTSNPN and CDR2 SVGIG (reference sequence). Here the CDR3 DNA reads TGTGCCTGGAGTGGCTACAGGGGGCGTAACTATGGCTACACCTTC. It yields the protein CAWSGYRGRNYGYTF.

The chain couples TRBV20-1 to TRBJ1-6; D is ambiguous. From germline, CDR1 is DFQATT and CDR2 SNEGSKA (reference sequence). V was clipped by 3 bases and J by 0 bases, with 12 bases between them. The CDR3 is 16 residues long. The CDR3 region is CSARDRLSSYNSPLHF. The CDR3 DNA reads as TGCAGTGCTAGGGACCGTTTGAGCTCCTATAATTCACCCCTCCACTTT.

The rearrangement uses TRBV27 and TRBJ2-7; D call uncertain. The germline V and J ends were trimmed by 8 bases and 4 bases, with 12 bases remaining between them. Germline assignment: CDR1 MNHEY and CDR2 SMNVEV (reference sequence). This CDR3 comprises 12 residues. CDR3 sequence (DNA): TGTGCCAGCTCGAATTCTAGGTACGAGCAGTACTTC. Protein sequence: CASSNSRYEQYF.

This clonotype was seen more than once but under ten times. The rearrangement uses TRBV20-1 and TRBJ1-5; D perhaps matches TRBD1 (6 bases). V was pared by 5 bases and J by 6 bases, with 14 bases between. The CDR3 extends over 13 amino acids. Germline V gene lookup returns CDR1 DFQATT and CDR2 SNEGSKA (reference sequence). The CDR3 region has the DNA TGCAGTGCTGCTGGGGGGCGTTTTCAGCCCCAGCATTTT. As protein: CSAAGGRFQPQHF.

This chain uses TRBV6-5 with TRBJ2-1; a weak D match, TRBD2 (5 bases). From germline, CDR1 is MNHEY and CDR2 SVGAGI. V lost 0 bases and J lost 9, with 21 bases in between. The length of the CDR3 is 17 residues. The CDR3 DNA reads as TGTGCCAGCAGTTACTCCCGGGGTGCTTTCAAGTCATTTGAGCAGTTCTTC. Its translation: CASSYSRGAFKSFEQFF.

The chain uses TRBV20-1 and TRBJ2-7, with 8 nucleotides matching TRBD2. Per the germline V gene, CDR1 is DFQATT and CDR2 is SNEGSKA (reference sequence). CDR3 length equals 13 residues. The DNA of the CDR3 is TGCAGCCCGTGGGCTAGCGGGCATTACGAGCAGTACTTC. The encoded protein is CSPWASGHYEQYF.

This chain's CDR3 is CATSRDRGGGEKLFF. The CDR3 coding sequence is TGTGCCACCAGCAGAGATCGTGGAGGGGGAGAAAAACTGTTTTTT. The chain recombines TRBV15 with TRBJ1-4, with a possible D match to TRBD1 (6 bases). The CDR3 covers 15 residues. Deletions cut 0 bases from V and 8 bases from J, with 13 bases between. Germline V lookup: CDR1 LNHNV, CDR2 YYDKDF (reference sequence).

The genes are TRBV3-1 and TRBJ1-2, with 9 bases aligning to TRBD1. Per the germline V gene, CDR1 is LGHDT and CDR2 is YNNKEL (reference sequence). The CDR3 sequence is 15 residues long. V gave up 4 bases and J gave up 8 bases; unmatched junction bases: 11. The DNA for the CDR3 is TGTGCCAGCAGCCTCGGACAGGGGAGAGCAGACGGCTACACCTTC. It specifies CASSLGQGRADGYTF.

The V gene is TRBV7-2, the J gene TRBJ2-7; D is possibly TRBD2 (5 bases). The CDR3 consists of 14 residues. V was shortened by 4 bases and J by 2 bases, with 12 bases between the two germline ends. Germline loops: CDR1 SGHTA, CDR2 FQGNSA. The CDR3 sequence is CASSSRRRTYEQYF. As DNA, the CDR3 is TGTGCCAGCAGCTCCAGGAGGAGGACCTACGAGCAGTACTTC. The full variable domain, with the rest looked up from reference TRBV7-2 and TRBJ2-7, is GAGVSQSPSNKVTEKGKDVELRCDPISGHTALYWYRQSLGQGLEFLIYFQGNSAPDKSGLPSDRFSAERTGGSVSTLTIQRTQQEDSAVYLCASSSRRRTYEQYFGPGTRLTVT.

This clonotype was recorded once. V gene TRBV19 combines with J gene TRBJ2-4; D is possibly TRBD2 (5 bases). The CDR3 has 16 residues. Between the trimmed V and J ends, which lost 7 bases and 8 bases, there was a span of 24 bases. CDR1 LNHDA and CDR2 SQIVND come from the germline V gene (reference sequence). The CDR3: CASNRGLESLRDIQYF. CDR3 DNA: TGTGCCAGTAACCGAGGGCTAGAGAGCCTACGGGACATTCAGTACTTC.

There are a few counts of this clonotype. The genes are TRBV10-3 and TRBJ2-7; TRBD1 is a possible D gene (5 bases). The CDR3 has 17 residues. In germline, CDR1 is ENHRY, CDR2 SYGVKD. V shed 0 bases and J shed 3 bases, with 18 bases lying between them. CDR3 nucleotides: TGTGCCATCAGTGAGTCTGAAAAGGGGTCCCCATTCTACGAGCAGTACTTC. It translates to CAISESEKGSPFYEQYF.

This clonotype was counted a few times. The rearrangement links TRBV7-9 to TRBJ1-1, with TRBD1 as a possible D gene (5 bases). V lost 2 bases and J lost 2, with 9 bases in between. The CDR3 is 14 amino acids. Germline V gene lookup returns CDR1 SEHNR and CDR2 FQNEAQ (reference sequence). CDR3 nucleotide sequence: TGTGCCAGCAGCTTAATGGACACCAACACTGAAGCTTTCTTT. Protein sequence: CASSLMDTNTEAFF.

This chain uses TRBV20-1 with TRBJ2-3; 12 bases are shared with TRBD2. This CDR3 has 16 amino acids. Germline lookup yields CDR1 DFQATT and CDR2 SNEGSKA (reference sequence). J was trimmed by 5 bases and V by 3 bases; bases with no gene match: 9. CDR3 coding DNA: TGCAGTGCTAGCGACCGACTAGCGGGAGTTCTAGATACGCAGTATTTT. Translating it yields CSASDRLAGVLDTQYF.